This T cell receptor (beta chain) is drawn from a study of shared clonotypes between healthy human individuals. Across the study: Donor composition was two women and three men, aged 18 to 49.

Evenly divided among several immunoSEQ plates was the genomic DNA of each subset. Sequencing used immunoSEQ multiplex PCR; TCRdb keeps in-frame clones, though not all of them. The data contain hundreds of thousands of clones, under 80% of them singletons. This CDR3 has 18 amino acids. The V gene lost 8 bases and the J gene lost 4 bases, with 29 bases spanning the gap. Per the germline V gene, CDR1 is MDHEN and CDR2 is SYDVKM. This clone was counted at least ten times. This receptor was taken from a woman in her twenties or thirties in good health. The sample consisted of memory CD4+ T cells sorted from blood. As to subset: CD45RA-negative fraction. The V gene is TRBV28, the J gene TRBJ1-2; D is perhaps TRBD1 (6 bases). CDR3 in DNA: TGTGCCAGCCGACCTGGAGGGGGGAGGAAACCGATAGGCTATGGCTACACCTTC. The encoded protein is CASRPGGGRKPIGYGYTF.